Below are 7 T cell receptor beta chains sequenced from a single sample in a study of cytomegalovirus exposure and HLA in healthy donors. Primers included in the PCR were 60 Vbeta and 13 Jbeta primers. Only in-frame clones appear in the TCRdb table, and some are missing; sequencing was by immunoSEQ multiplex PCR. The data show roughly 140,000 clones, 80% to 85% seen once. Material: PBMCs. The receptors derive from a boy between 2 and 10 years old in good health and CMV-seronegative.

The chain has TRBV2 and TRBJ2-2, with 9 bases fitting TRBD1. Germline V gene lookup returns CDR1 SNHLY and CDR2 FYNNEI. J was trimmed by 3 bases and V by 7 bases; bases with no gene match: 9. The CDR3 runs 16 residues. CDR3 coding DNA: TGTGCCAGCACCCCCCGGGACAGGGAAGACACCGGGGAGCTGTTTTTT. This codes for CASTPRDREDTGELFF.

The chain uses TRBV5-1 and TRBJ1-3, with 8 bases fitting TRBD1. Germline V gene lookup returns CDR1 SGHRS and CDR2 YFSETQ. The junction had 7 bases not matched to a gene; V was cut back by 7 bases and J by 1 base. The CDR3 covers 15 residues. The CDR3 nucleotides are TGCGCCAGCTTCAAGACAGGGGTGTCTGGAAACACCATATATTTT. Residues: CASFKTGVSGNTIYF.

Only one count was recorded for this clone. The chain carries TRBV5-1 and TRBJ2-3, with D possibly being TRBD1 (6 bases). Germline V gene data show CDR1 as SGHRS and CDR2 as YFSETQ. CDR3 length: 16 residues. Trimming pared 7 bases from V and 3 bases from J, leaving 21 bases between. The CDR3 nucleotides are TGCGCCAGCCAGACAGGCCGACCGGTGGGTACAGATACGCAGTATTTT. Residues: CASQTGRPVGTDTQYF.

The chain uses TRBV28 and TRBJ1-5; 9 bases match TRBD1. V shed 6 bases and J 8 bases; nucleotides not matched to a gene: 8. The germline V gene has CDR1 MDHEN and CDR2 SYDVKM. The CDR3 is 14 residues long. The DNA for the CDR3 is TGTGCCAGCAGCCCAGGACAGGGGATTAAGCCCCAGCATTTT. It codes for CASSPGQGIKPQHF. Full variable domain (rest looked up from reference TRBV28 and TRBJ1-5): DVKVTQSSRYLVKRTGEKVFLECVQDMDHENMFWYRQDPGLGLRLIYFSYDVKMKEKGDIPEGYSVSREKKERFSLILESASTNQTSMYLCASSPGQGIKPQHFGDGTRLSIL.

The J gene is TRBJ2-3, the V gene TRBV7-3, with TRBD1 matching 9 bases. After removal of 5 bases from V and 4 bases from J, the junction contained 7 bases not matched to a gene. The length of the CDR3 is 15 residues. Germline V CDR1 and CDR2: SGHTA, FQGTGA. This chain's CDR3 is CASSLDRGRADTQYF. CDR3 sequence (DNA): TGTGCCAGCAGCCTGGACAGGGGTAGGGCAGATACGCAGTATTTT.

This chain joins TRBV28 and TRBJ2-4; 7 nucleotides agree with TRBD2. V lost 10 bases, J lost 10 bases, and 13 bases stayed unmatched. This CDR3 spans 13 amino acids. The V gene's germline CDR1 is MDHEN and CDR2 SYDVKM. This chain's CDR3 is CATLKGGSEIQYF. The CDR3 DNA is TGTGCCACTTTAAAGGGAGGGTCGGAGATTCAGTACTTC.

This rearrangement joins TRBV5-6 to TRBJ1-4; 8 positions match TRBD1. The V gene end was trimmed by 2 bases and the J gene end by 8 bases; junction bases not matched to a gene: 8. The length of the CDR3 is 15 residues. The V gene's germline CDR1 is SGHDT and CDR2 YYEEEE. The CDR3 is CASSLTTGAGEKLFF. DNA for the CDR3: TGTGCCAGCAGCTTAACGACAGGGGCCGGGGAAAAACTGTTTTTT.